This T cell receptor (beta chain) was identified during a study of radiotherapy plus CTLA-4 blockade in lung cancer. General study findings and limits: Reportedly, early blood T cell clone dynamics best predicted response, with interferon-beta. Peripheral blood showed expansion of tumor-derived TCR clones after radiotherapy and ipilimumab.

CDR3 length: 22 amino acids. The method was immunoSEQ multiplex PCR; TCRdb's version includes in-frame clones alone and lacks a portion of them. The table records approximately 60,000 clones, approximately 80% of them present only once. Turning to this clone: Its specificity is unknown.

The chain recombines TRBV21-1 with TRBJ1-1; TRBD1 is the table's D call, not checked against the DNA. TRBV21-1 is listed as a pseudogene. Sample: peripheral blood, taken from a patient treated with radiotherapy plus ipilimumab. This receptor was obtained from a human donor with non-small cell lung cancer who had a complete response to radiotherapy plus ipilimumab. CDR3 amino acids: CASSKGLEGGKENVDRDTEAFF. CDR3 in DNA: TGTGCCAGCAGCAAAGGGCTAGAAGGGGGCAAAGAGAATGTGGATCGGGACACTGAAGCTTTCTTT.